This T cell receptor (beta chain) was found in a study of metastatic and nonmetastatic thyroid tumors. Study-level results: Malignant tumors reportedly showed significantly higher TCR beta diversity than benign nodules in both blood and tumor.

TCRdb re-analyzed the PCR reads using MiXCR. The profile shows 20,000 to 25,000 clones, about 20% of them singletons. The CDR3 sequence is 14 residues long. The V and J ends lost 3 bases and 8 bases respectively, with 14 bases between them. The germline V gene has CDR1 MDHEN and CDR2 SYDVKM. Each patient came to thyroid surgery without any prior treatment (of any kind). This clone is labeled as medium-sized. The antigen is not known. The sequenced sample consisted of tumor tissue. This chain connects TRBV28 to TRBJ1-5, with D hard to call. The source is a female donor with papillary thyroid cancer or a benign thyroid nodule (not recorded which). Some clones in this sample may be carry-over from other donors' samples. The CDR3 bases are TGTGCCAGCAGTTTTTTCTCTAGGTTTGAGCCCCAGCATTTT. Translating gives CASSFFSRFEPQHF.